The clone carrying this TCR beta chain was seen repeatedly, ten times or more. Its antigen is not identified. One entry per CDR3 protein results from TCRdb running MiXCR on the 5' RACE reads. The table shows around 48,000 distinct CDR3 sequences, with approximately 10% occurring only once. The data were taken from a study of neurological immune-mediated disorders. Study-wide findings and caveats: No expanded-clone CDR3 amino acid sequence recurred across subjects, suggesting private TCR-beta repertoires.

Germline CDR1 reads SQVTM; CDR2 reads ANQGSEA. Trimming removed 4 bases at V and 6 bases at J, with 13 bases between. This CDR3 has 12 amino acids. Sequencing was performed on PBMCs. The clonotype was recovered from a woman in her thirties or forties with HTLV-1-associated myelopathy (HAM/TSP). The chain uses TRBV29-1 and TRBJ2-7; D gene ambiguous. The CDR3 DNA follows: TGCAGCGTTGGGGTCATTATGGGCGAGCAGTACTTC. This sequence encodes CSVGVIMGEQYF.